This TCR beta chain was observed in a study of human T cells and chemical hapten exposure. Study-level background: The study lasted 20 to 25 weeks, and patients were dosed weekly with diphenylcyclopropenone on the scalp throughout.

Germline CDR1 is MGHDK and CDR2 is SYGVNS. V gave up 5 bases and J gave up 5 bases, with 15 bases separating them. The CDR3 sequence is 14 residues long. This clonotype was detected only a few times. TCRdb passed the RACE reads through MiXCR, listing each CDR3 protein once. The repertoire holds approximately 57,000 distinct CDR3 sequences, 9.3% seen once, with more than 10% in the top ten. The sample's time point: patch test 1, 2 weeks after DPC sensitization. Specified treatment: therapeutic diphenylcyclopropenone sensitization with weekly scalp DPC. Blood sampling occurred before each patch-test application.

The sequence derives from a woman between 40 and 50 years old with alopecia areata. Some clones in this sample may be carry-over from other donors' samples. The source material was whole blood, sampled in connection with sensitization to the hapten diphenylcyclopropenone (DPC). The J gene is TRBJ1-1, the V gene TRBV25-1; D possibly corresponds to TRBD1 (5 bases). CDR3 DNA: TGTGCCAGCAGTATGGGGCAGGGTCCAACTGAAGCTTTCTTT. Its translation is CASSMGQGPTEAFF.